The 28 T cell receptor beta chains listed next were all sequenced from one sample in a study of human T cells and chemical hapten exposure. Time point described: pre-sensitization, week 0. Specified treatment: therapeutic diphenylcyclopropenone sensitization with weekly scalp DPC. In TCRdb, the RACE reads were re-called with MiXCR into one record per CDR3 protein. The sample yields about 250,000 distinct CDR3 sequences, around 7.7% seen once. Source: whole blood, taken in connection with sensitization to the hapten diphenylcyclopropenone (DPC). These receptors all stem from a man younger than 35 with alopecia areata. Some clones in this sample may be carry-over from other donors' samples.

The CDR3 bases are TGTGCCAGCAGCAAAAATAGCGGGGGCAACACAGATACGCAGTATTTT. It specifies CASSKNSGGNTDTQYF. The chain uses TRBV7-9 and TRBJ2-3; 9 bases are shared with TRBD2. From germline, CDR1 is SEHNR and CDR2 FQNEAQ (reference sequence). V lost 5 bases, J lost 2 bases, and 8 bases stayed unmatched. This CDR3 spans 16 amino acids.

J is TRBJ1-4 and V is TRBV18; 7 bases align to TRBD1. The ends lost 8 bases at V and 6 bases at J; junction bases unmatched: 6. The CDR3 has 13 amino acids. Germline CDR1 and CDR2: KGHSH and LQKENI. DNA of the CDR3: TGTGCCAGCAGACAGGGAGGCGATGAAAAACTGTTTTTT. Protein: CASRQGGDEKLFF.

DNA for the CDR3: TGTGCCAGCAGCCAACCGGGACTAGCAAATGAGCAGTTCTTC. As protein: CASSQPGLANEQFF. V is TRBV7-2 and J is TRBJ2-1, with TRBD2 identical over 9 bases. The CDR3 contains 14 residues. V shed 5 bases, J shed 7 bases, and the junction held 6 bases outside the gene matches. From germline, CDR1 is SGHTA and CDR2 FQGNSA. Full variable domain (remainder filled in from reference TRBV7-2 and TRBJ2-1): GAGVSQSPSNKVTEKGKDVELRCDPISGHTALYWYRQSLGQGLEFLIYFQGNSAPDKSGLPSDRFSAERTGGSVSTLTIQRTQQEDSAVYLCASSQPGLANEQFFGPGTRLTVL.

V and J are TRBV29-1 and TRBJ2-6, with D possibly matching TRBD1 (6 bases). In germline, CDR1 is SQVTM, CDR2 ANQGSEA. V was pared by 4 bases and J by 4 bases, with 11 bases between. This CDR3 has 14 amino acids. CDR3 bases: TGCAGCGTTGTTGCAGGGGCAGGGGCCAACGTCCTGACTTTC. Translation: CSVVAGAGANVLTF.

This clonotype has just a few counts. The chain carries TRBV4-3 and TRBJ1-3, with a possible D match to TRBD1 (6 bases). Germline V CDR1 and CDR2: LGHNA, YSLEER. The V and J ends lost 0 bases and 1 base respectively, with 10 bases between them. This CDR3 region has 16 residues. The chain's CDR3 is CASSQDTGSSGNTIYF. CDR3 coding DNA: TGCGCCAGCAGCCAAGATACAGGGAGTTCTGGAAACACCATATATTTT.

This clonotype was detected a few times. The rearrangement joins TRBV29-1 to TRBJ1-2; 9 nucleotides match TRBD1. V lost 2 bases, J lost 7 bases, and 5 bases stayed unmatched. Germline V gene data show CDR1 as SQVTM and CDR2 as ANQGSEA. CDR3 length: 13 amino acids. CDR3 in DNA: TGCAGCGTTGAAAGACAGGGGGATACTGGCTACACCTTC. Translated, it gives CSVERQGDTGYTF.

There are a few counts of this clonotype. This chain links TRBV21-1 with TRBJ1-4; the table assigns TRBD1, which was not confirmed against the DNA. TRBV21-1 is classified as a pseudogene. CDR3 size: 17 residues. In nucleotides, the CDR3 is TGTGCCAGCGGCAGAGGTCCGCCCAGGGGGAAAAATGAAAAACTGTTTTTT. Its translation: CASGRGPPRGKNEKLFF.

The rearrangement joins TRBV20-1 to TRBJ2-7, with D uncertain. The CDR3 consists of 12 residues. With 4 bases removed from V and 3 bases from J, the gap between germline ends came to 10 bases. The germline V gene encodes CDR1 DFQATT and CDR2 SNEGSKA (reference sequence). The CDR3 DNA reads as TGCAGTGCTAAGTCCACAAGCTACGAGCAGTACTTC. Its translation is CSAKSTSYEQYF.

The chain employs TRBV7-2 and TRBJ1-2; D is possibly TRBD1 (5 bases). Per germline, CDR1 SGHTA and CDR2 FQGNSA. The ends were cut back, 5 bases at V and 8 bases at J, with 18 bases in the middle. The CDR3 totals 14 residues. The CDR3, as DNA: TGTGCCAGCAGCCCCGAGGCAGGGTTCTTCGGCTACACCTTC. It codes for CASSPEAGFFGYTF.

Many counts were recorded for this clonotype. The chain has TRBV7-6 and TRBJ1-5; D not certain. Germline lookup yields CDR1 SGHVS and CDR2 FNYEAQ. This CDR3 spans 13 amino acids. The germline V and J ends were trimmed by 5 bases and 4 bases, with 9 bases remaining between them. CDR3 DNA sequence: TGTGCCAGCAGCCATGGTTTTAATCAGCCCCAGCATTTT. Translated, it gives CASSHGFNQPQHF. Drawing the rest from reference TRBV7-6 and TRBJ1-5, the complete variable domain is GAGVSQSPRYKVTKRGQDVALRCDPISGHVSLYWYRQALGQGPEFLTYFNYEAQQDKSGLPNDRFSAERPEGSISTLTIQRTEQRDSAMYRCASSHGFNQPQHFGDGTRLSIL.

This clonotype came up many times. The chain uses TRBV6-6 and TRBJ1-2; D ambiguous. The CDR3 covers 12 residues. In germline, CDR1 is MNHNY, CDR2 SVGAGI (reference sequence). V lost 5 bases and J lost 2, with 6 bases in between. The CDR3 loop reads CASSPGNYGYTF. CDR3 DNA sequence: TGTGCCAGCAGTCCGGGAAACTATGGCTACACCTTC.

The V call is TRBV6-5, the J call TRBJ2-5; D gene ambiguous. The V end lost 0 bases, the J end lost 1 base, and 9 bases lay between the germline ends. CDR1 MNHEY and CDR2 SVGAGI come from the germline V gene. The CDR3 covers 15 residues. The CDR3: CASSYSLQTQETQYF. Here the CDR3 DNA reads TGTGCCAGCAGTTACTCGCTACAGACCCAAGAGACCCAGTACTTC.

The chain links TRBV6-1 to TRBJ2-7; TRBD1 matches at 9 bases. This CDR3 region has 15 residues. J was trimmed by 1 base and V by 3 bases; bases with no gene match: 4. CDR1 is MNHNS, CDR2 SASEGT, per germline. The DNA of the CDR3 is TGTGCCAGCAGTGACCGGGACAGGGCTTCCTACGAGCAGTACGTC. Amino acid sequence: CASSDRDRASYEQYV.

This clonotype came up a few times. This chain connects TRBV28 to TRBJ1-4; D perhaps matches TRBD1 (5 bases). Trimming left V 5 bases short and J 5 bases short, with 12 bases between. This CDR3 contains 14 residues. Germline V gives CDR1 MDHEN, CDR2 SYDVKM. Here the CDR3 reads CASSAPQENEKLFF. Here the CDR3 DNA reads TGTGCCAGCAGTGCCCCACAGGAGAATGAAAAACTGTTTTTT.

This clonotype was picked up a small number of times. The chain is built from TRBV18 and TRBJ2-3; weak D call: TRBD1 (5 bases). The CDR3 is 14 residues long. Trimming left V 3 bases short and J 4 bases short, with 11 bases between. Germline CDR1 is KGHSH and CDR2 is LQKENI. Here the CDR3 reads CASSPSDTPDTQYF. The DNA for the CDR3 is TGTGCCAGCTCACCTTCGGACACCCCAGATACGCAGTATTTT.

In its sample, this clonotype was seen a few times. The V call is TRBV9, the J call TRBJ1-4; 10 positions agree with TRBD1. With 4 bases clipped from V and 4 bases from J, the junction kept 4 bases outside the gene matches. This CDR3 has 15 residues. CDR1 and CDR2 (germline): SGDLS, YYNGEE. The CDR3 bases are TGTGCCAGCAGCCCAGGGACAGGGGATAATGAAAAACTGTTTTTT. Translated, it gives CASSPGTGDNEKLFF. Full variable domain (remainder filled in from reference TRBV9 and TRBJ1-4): DSGVTQTPKHLITATGQRVTLRCSPRSGDLSVYWYQQSLDQGLQFLIQYYNGEERAKGNILERFSAQQFPDLHSELNLSSLELGDSALYFCASSPGTGDNEKLFFGSGTQLSVL.

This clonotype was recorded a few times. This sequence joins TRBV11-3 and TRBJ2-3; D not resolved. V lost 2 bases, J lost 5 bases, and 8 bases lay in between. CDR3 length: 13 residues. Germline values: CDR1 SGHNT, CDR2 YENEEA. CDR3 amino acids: CASSLSLKDTQYF. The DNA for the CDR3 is TGTGCCAGCAGCTTATCACTTAAAGATACGCAGTATTTT. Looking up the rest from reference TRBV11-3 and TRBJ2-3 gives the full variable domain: EAGVVQSPRYKIIEKKQPVAFWCNPISGHNTLYWYLQNLGQGPELLIRYENEEAVDDSQLPKDRFSAERLKGVDSTLKIQPAELGDSAVYLCASSLSLKDTQYFGPGTRLTVL.

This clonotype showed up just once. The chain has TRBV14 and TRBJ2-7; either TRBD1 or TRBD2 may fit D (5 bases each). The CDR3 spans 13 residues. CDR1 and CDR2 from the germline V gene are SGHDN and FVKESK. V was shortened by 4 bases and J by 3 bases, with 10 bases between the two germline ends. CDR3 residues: CASSRGPYYEQYF. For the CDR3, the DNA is TGTGCCAGCAGCCGGGGACCCTACTACGAGCAGTACTTC.

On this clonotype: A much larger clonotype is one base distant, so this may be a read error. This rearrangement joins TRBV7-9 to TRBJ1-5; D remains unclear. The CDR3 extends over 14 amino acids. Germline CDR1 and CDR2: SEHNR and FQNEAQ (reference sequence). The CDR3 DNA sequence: TGTCCCAGCAGCTCAACGACGGGCAATCAGCCCCAGCATTTT. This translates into CPSSSTTGNQPQHF. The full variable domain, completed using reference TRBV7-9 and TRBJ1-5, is DTGVSQNPRHKITKRGQNVTFRCDPISEHNRLYWYRQTLGQGPEFLTYFQNEAQLEKSRLLSDRFSAERPKGSFSTLEIQRTEQGDSAMYLCPSSSTTGNQPQHFGDGTRLSIL.

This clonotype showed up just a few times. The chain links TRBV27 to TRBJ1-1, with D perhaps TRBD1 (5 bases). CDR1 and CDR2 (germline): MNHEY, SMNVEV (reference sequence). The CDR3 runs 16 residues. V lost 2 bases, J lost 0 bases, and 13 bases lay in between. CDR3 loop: CASSLGAARMNTEAFF. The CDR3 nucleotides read TGTGCCAGCAGTTTAGGGGCAGCCCGCATGAACACTGAAGCTTTCTTT.

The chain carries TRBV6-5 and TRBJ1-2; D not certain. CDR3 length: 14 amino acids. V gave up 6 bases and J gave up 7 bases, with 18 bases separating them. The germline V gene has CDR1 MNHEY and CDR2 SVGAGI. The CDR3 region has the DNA TGTGCCAGCAGCGGACGTGGCGGGATAGGTGGCTACACCTTC. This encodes CASSGRGGIGGYTF.

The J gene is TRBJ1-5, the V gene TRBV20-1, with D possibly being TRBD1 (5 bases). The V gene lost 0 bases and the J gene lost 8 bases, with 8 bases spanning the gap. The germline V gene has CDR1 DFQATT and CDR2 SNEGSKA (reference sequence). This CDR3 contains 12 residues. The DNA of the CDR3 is TGCAGTGCTAGAGAGGGGACCAAGCCCCAGCATTTT. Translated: CSAREGTKPQHF.

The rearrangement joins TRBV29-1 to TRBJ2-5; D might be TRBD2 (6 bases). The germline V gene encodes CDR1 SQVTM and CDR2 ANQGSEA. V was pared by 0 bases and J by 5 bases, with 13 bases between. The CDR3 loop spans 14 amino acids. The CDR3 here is CSVEDWGGWETQYF. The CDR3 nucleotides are TGCAGCGTTGAAGATTGGGGAGGTTGGGAGACCCAGTACTTC.

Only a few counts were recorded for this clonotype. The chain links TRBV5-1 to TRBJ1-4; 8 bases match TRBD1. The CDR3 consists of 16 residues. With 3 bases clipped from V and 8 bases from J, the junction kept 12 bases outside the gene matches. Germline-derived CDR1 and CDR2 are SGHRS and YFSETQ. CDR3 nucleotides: TGCGCCAGCAGCTGGACCCAGGGGGCCCTACGGGAAAAACTGTTTTTT. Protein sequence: CASSWTQGALREKLFF.

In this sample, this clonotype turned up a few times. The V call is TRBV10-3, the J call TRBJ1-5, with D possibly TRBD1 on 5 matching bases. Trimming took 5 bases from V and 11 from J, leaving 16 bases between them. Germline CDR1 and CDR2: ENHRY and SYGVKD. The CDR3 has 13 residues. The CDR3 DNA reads TGTGCCATCAGTCCGGACCGCAAGGGGACCCAGCATTTT. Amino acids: CAISPDRKGTQHF.

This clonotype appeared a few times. The DNA of the CDR3 is TGTGCCAGCAGCCCTGACAGGGTGCCCTACGAGCAGTACTTC. Protein: CASSPDRVPYEQYF. This chain joins TRBV6-5 and TRBJ2-7; TRBD1 aligns across 7 bases. Unmatched junction bases numbered 7, after V lost 6 bases and J lost 2 bases. Per germline, CDR1 MNHEY and CDR2 SVGAGI. This CDR3 comprises 14 residues.

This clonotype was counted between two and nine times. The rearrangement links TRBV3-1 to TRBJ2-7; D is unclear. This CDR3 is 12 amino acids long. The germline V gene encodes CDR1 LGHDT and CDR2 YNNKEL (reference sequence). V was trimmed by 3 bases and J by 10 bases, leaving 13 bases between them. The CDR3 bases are TGTGCCAGCAGCCAGAGGCTCCGGCATCAGTACTTC. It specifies CASSQRLRHQYF.

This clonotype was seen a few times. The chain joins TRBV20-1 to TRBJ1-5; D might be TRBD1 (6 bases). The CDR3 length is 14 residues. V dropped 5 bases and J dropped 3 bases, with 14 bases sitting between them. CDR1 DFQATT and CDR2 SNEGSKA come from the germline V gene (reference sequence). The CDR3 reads CSAHLRGYNQPQHF. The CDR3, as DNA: TGCAGTGCTCACCTCAGGGGATACAATCAGCCCCAGCATTTT.